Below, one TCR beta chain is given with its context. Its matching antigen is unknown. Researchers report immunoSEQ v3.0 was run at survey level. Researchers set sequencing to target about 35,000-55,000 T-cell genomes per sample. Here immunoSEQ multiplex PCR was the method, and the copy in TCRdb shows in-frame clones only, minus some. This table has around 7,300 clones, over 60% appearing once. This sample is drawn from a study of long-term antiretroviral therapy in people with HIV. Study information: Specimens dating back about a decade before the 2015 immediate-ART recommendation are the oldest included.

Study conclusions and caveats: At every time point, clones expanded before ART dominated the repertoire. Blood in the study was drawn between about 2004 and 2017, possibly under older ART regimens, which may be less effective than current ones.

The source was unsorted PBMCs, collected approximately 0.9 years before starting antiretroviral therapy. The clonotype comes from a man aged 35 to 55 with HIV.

The CDR3 DNA reads TGTGCCAGCAGTGAAGATATGGGGGACGGTTACGAGCAGTACTTC. This codes for CASSEDMGDGYEQYF. The chain joins TRBV2 to TRBJ2-7; D possibly matches TRBD1 or TRBD2 (5 bases each). CDR1 is SNHLY and CDR2 is FYNNEI in the germline V gene. The CDR3 covers 15 residues. Trimming left V 1 base short and J 4 bases short, with 14 bases between.